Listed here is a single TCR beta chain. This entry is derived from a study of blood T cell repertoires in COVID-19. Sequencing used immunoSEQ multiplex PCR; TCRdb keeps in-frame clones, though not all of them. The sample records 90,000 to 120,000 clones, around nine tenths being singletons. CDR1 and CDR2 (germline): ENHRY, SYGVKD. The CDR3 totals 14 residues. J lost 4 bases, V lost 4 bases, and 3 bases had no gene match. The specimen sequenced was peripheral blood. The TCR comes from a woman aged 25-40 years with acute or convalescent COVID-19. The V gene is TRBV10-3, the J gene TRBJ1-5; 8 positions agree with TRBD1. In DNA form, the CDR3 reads TGTGCCATCAGTGCTGGACAGGGAAATCAGCCCCAGCATTTT. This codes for CAISAGQGNQPQHF.